The text below deals with one TCR beta chain. Its target is not known. This record comes from a study of cytotoxic CD8 clonotypes in ibrutinib-treated CLL. This CDR3 spans 15 amino acids. The germline gives CDR1 SEHNR, CDR2 FQNEAQ (reference sequence). Trimming took 8 bases from V and 4 from J; bases not matched to a gene: 11. Points from the study as a whole: Clonality, elevated at ibrutinib response, dropped back toward baseline at progression.

Method: immunoSEQ multiplex PCR; TCRdb's copy keeps in-frame clones and lacks some. The data show more than 10,000 clones, 79% seen once. This sequence joins TRBV7-9 and TRBJ2-1, with 7 bases aligning to TRBD1. The TCR sequence derives from a human donor with chronic lymphocytic leukemia. Sequencing was performed on PBMCs, taken at disease progression, from a patient treated with ibrutinib. CDR3 sequence reads: CASGKPGQLYNEQFF. In DNA, the CDR3 is TGTGCCAGCGGGAAGCCGGGACAGCTATACAATGAGCAGTTCTTC.